This T cell receptor beta chain emerged from a study of blood T cell repertoires in COVID-19. Allocation to cohorts depended on clinical history reported by the participants. As handled by the study authors: Scientists estimated how many nucleated cells there were by amplifying reference gene primers. Profiling relied on immunoSEQ multiplex PCR, and the TCRdb table lists in-frame clones only, not all of them. V and J calls and clone size are as listed in that table; D and trimming were resolved from the DNA. The repertoire holds 350,000 or so clones, 88% seen once, with under 1.2% in the top ten. Germline V gene data show CDR1 as MNHEY and CDR2 as SMNVEV (reference sequence). V shed 6 bases and J 2 bases; nucleotides not matched to a gene: 10. The CDR3 length is 17 residues.

The chain recombines TRBV27 with TRBJ2-2; 9 positions match TRBD2. Sequencing input: PBMCs or T cells enriched from blood (not recorded which). The sequence came from a woman in her thirties who had been exposed to COVID-19. The CDR3 DNA sequence: TGTGCCAGCAGCCCCGGGAGCGGGAGGCCCAACACCGGGGAGCTGTTTTTT. It is translated as CASSPGSGRPNTGELFF.